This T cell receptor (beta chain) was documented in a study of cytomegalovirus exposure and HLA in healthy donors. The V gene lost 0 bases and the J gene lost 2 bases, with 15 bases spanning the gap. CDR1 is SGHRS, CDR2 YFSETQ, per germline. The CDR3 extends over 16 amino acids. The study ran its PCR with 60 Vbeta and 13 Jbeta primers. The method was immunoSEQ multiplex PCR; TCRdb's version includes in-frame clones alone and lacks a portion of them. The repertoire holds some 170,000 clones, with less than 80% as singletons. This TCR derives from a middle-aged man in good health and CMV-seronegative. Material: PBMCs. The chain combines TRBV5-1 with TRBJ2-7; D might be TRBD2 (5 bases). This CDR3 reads CASSLEYRTGTYEQYF. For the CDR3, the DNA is TGCGCCAGCAGCTTGGAGTATAGGACGGGAACCTACGAGCAGTACTTC.